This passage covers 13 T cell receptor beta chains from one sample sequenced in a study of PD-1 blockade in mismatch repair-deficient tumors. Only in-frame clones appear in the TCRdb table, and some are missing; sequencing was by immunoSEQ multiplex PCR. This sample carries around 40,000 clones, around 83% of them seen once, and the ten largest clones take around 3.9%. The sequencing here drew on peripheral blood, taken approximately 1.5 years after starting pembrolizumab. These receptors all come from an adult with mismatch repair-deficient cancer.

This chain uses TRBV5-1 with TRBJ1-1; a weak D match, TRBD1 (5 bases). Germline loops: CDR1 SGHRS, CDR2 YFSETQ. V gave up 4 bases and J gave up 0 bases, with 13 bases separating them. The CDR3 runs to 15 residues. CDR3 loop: CASSLRQNMNTEAFF. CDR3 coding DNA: TGCGCCAGCAGCCTCAGACAGAACATGAACACTGAAGCTTTCTTT.

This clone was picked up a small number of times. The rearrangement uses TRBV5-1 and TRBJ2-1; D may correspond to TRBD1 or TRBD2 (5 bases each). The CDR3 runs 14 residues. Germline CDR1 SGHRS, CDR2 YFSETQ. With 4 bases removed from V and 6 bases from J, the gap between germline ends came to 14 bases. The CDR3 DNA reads TGCGCCAGCAGCCTTACTAGGCAGGGCAATGAGCAGTTCTTC. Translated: CASSLTRQGNEQFF. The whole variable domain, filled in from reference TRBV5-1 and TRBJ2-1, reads KAGVTQTPRYLIKTRGQQVTLSCSPISGHRSVSWYQQTPGQGLQFLFEYFSETQRNKGNFPGRFSGRQFSNSRSEMNVSTLELGDSALYLCASSLTRQGNEQFFGPGTRLTVL.

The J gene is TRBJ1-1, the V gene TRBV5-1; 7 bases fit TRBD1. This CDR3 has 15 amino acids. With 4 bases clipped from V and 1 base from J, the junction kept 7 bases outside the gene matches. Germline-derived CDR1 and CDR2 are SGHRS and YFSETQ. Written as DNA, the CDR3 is TGCGCCAGCAGCCCAGGAGCAGGGGGGAACACTGAAGCTTTCTTT. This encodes CASSPGAGGNTEAFF.

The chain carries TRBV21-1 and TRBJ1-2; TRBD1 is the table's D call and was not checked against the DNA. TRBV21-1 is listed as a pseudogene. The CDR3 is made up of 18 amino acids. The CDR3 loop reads CASSRTDLDRGTNYGYTF. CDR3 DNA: TGTGCCAGCAGCAGAACGGACTTGGACAGGGGAACTAACTATGGCTACACCTTC.

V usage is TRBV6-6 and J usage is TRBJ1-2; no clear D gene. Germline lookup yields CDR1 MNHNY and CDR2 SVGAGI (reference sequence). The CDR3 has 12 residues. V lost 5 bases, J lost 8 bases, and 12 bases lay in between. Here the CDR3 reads CASSKGPRGYTF. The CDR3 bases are TGTGCCAGCAGTAAAGGCCCGAGGGGCTACACCTTC.

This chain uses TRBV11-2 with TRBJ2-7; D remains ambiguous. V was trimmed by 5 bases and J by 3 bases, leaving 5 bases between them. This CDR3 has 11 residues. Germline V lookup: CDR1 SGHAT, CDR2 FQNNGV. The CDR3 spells CASSPGYEQYF. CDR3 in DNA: TGTGCCAGCAGCCCCGGCTACGAGCAGTACTTC.

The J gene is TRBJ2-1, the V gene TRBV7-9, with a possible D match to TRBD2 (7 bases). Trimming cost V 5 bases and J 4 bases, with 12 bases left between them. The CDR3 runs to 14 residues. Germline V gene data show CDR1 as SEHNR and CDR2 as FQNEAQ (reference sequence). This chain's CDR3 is CASSPSGQYNEQFF. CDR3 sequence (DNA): TGTGCCAGCAGCCCTAGCGGACAGTACAATGAGCAGTTCTTC.

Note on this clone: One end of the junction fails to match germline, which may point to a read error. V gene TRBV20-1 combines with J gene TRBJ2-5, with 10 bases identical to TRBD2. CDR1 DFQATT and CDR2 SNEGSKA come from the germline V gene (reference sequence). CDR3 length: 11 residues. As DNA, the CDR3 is TGCAGTGCTCCCCGAGGACTAGCGGATAACTTC. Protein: CSAPRGLADNF.

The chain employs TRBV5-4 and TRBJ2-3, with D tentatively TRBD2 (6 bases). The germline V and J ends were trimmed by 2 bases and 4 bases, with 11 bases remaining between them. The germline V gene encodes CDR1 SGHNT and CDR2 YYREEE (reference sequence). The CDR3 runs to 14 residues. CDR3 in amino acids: CASSFVGGPDTQYF. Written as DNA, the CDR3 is TGTGCCAGCAGCTTTGTCGGGGGACCAGATACGCAGTATTTT. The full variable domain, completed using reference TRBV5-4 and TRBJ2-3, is ETGVTQSPTHLIKTRGQQVTLRCSSQSGHNTVSWYQQALGQGPQFIFQYYREEENGRGNFPPRFSGLQFPNYSSELNVNALELDDSALYLCASSFVGGPDTQYFGPGTRLTVL.

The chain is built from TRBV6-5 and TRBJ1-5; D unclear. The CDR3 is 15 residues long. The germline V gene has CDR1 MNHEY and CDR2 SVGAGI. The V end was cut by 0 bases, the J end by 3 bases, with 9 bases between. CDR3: CASSYSFSSNQPQHF. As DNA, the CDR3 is TGTGCCAGCAGTTACTCCTTCAGCTCCAATCAGCCCCAGCATTTT.

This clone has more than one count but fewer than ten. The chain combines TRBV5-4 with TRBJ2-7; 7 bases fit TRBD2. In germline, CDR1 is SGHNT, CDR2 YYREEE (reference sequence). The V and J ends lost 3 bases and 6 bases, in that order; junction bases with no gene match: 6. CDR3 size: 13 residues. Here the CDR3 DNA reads TGTGCCAGCAGCTGGGGAGGGGTCGGCGAGCAGTACTTC. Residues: CASSWGGVGEQYF.

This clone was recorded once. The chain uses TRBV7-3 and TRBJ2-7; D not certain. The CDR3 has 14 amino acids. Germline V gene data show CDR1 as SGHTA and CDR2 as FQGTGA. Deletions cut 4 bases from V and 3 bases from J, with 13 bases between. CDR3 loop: CASSSSRTDYEQYF. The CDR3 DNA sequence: TGTGCCAGCAGCTCTTCCAGGACCGACTACGAGCAGTACTTC.

The CDR3: CASSLGPSGTVYEQYF. Written as DNA, the CDR3 is TGTGCCAGCAGCTTAGGCCCTAGCGGGACGGTCTACGAGCAGTACTTC. This chain joins TRBV11-3 and TRBJ2-7, with 9 bases fitting TRBD2. Trimming at V came to 1 base and at J to 3 bases, leaving 7 bases not matched to a gene. The CDR3 loop spans 16 amino acids. Germline CDR1 and CDR2: SGHNT and YENEEA. The entire variable domain, with the rest obtained from reference TRBV11-3 and TRBJ2-7, is as follows: EAGVVQSPRYKIIEKKQPVAFWCNPISGHNTLYWYLQNLGQGPELLIRYENEEAVDDSQLPKDRFSAERLKGVDSTLKIQPAELGDSAVYLCASSLGPSGTVYEQYFGPGTRLTVT.